The 12 T cell receptor beta chains below come from one sample, sequenced in a study of CD8+ T cells in alopecia areata. Extracted from the samples, RNA was reverse transcribed into cDNA to serve as the sequencing template. Profiled with immunoSEQ multiplex PCR; TCRdb holds only in-frame clones, not every one. Among around 190,000 clones listed, over 60% were seen once. Regarding treatment: oral pan-JAK inhibitor, 5-10 mg twice daily. The sequencing used CD4+ T cells sorted from blood, collected at week 4, from a patient treated with tofacitinib. The receptors originated from a human donor with alopecia areata.

The V call is TRBV9, the J call TRBJ2-6; D is perhaps TRBD1 or TRBD2 (5 bases each). CDR1 and CDR2 from the germline V gene are SGDLS and YYNGEE. The CDR3 contains 14 residues. V shed 5 bases and J shed 3 bases, with 9 bases lying between them. CDR3: CASRAGSGANVLTF. Here the CDR3 DNA reads TGTGCCAGCAGAGCAGGGAGTGGGGCCAACGTCCTGACTTTC. Full variable domain (remainder filled in from reference TRBV9 and TRBJ2-6): DSGVTQTPKHLITATGQRVTLRCSPRSGDLSVYWYQQSLDQGLQFLIQYYNGEERAKGNILERFSAQQFPDLHSELNLSSLELGDSALYFCASRAGSGANVLTFGAGSRLTVL.

The chain links TRBV25-1 to TRBJ1-2; D unresolved. Germline V gene lookup returns CDR1 MGHDK and CDR2 SYGVNS. The V end was cut by 8 bases, the J end by 4 bases, with 8 bases between. The CDR3 spans 11 residues. CDR3 bases: TGTGCCAGCGGCTCGGGCTATGGCTACACCTTC. This codes for CASGSGYGYTF.

The V and J genes are TRBV7-2 and TRBJ2-5; 7 bases line up with TRBD2. The length of the CDR3 is 14 residues. Germline CDR1 and CDR2: SGHTA and FQGNSA. With V trimmed by 2 bases and J by 2 bases, 2 bases remained unmatched. In DNA, the CDR3 is TGTGCCAGCAGCTTACAGGGAGGGCAAGAGACCCAGTACTTC. Translating gives CASSLQGGQETQYF.

The rearrangement uses TRBV5-1 and TRBJ2-3; D possibly uses TRBD1 or TRBD2 (5 bases each). The CDR3 is 15 amino acids. Germline V gene sequence: CDR1 SGHRS, CDR2 YFSETQ. The V and J ends lost 1 base and 0 bases respectively, with 9 bases between them. CDR3 loop: CASSLLGDSTDTQYF. In DNA form, the CDR3 reads TGCGCCAGCAGCTTGCTAGGGGACAGCACAGATACGCAGTATTTT.

This clone was seen a handful of times. CDR3 region: CASSARQGVETQYF. The DNA for the CDR3 is TGTGCCAGCAGCGCTAGACAGGGAGTGGAGACCCAGTACTTC. The V call is TRBV7-2, the J call TRBJ2-5; the match to TRBD1 covers 7 bases. V lost 5 bases to trimming and J lost 5 bases; unmatched junction nucleotides: 8. The CDR3 length is 14 residues. Germline CDR1 is SGHTA and CDR2 is FQGNSA.

The CDR3 DNA reads TGTGCCACCAGCAGAGATGGGACAGGGTCCAATCAGCCCCAGCATTTT. Its protein product is CATSRDGTGSNQPQHF. The V and J genes are TRBV15 and TRBJ1-5, with TRBD1 identical over 9 bases. The germline CDR1 and CDR2 sequences are LNHNV and YYDKDF (reference sequence). The CDR3 totals 16 residues. Unmatched junction bases numbered 3, after V lost 0 bases and J lost 3 bases.

The chain employs TRBV29-1 and TRBJ1-2; a weak D match, TRBD1 (5 bases). There are 13 residues in the CDR3. The V and J ends lost 4 bases and 4 bases respectively, with 13 bases between them. CDR1 is SQVTM and CDR2 is ANQGSEA in the germline V gene. Written as DNA, the CDR3 is TGCAGCGTTGTGGGGGGATCCACCTATGGCTACACCTTC. It yields the protein CSVVGGSTYGYTF.

The chain couples TRBV4-3 to TRBJ1-2; 8 bases are a match to TRBD1. CDR3 length equals 16 residues. V gave up 0 bases and J gave up 5 bases; unmatched junction bases: 8. Per germline, CDR1 LGHNA and CDR2 YSLEER. CDR3 nucleotide sequence: TGCGCCAGCAGCCAAGAGGGATCCAGGGGGCGATATGGCTACACCTTC. Translation gives CASSQEGSRGRYGYTF.

This clone has more than one count but fewer than ten. The rearrangement joins TRBV13 to TRBJ1-2, with D uncertain. Trimming stripped 5 bases from V and 1 base from J, with 11 bases between. There are 14 residues in the CDR3. The V gene's germline CDR1 is PRHDT and CDR2 FYEKMQ (reference sequence). The CDR3, as DNA: TGTGCCAGCAGCCTAAAATCGGATAACTATGGCTACACCTTC. It specifies CASSLKSDNYGYTF.

This clone was seen only a few times. The rearrangement uses TRBV13 and TRBJ2-2; TRBD1 agrees at 10 bases. Germline V CDR1 and CDR2: PRHDT, FYEKMQ (reference sequence). The CDR3 runs 19 residues. V shed 2 bases, J shed 1 base, and the junction held 10 bases outside the gene matches. CDR3 amino acids: CASSLYLLRTGGNTGELFF. The CDR3 region has the DNA TGTGCCAGCAGCTTATATCTACTACGGACAGGGGGGAACACCGGGGAGCTGTTTTTT.

This clone was seen just once. J is TRBJ2-7 and V is TRBV9, with TRBD1 matching over 7 bases. With V trimmed by 0 bases and J by 0 bases, 9 bases remained unmatched. The CDR3 contains 17 residues. Germline V lookup: CDR1 SGDLS, CDR2 YYNGEE. This CDR3 is CASSVGPTGVLSYEQYF. In nucleotides, the CDR3 is TGTGCCAGCAGCGTAGGCCCCACAGGGGTCCTCTCCTACGAGCAGTACTTC.

The chain carries TRBV7-2 and TRBJ2-1; TRBD2 aligns across 9 bases. V was clipped by 11 bases and J by 12 bases; unmatched bases: 11. Per the germline V gene, CDR1 is SGHTA and CDR2 is FQGNSA. The CDR3 covers 12 residues. The CDR3 is CASESGGSRQFF. The CDR3 DNA reads TGTGCCTCGGAGAGCGGGGGGTCGAGGCAGTTCTTC.